The entry below describes one TCR beta chain. The ends were cut back, 0 bases at V and 0 bases at J, with 7 bases in the middle. CDR1 is DFQATT and CDR2 is SNEGSKA in the germline V gene (reference sequence). There are 14 residues in the CDR3. These data belong to a study of blood T cells in healthy people across ages. A second about 7 to 11 cycle PCR used barcoded and J-beta primers. TCRdb redid the calling of the 5' RACE reads with MiXCR, one entry per CDR3 protein. The repertoire includes about 830,000 distinct CDR3 sequences, 58% of them detected once, and 22% sits in the top ten. The V gene is TRBV20-1, the J gene TRBJ2-3; no clear D. The sample taken for sequencing was blood. This TCR came from a man younger than 40 in good health. The CDR3 DNA reads TGCAGTGCTAGAGACGTTTGGAGCACAGATACGCAGTATTTT. Translating gives CSARDVWSTDTQYF.